The 29 T cell receptor beta chains below come from one sample, sequenced in a study of T-cell memory formation after mild COVID-19. TCRdb used MiXCR to reprocess the 5' RACE reads, holding one entry per CDR3 protein. The data contain around 420,000 distinct CDR3 sequences, 20% to 25% of them singletons. Sequenced material: PBMCs or a T cell subset sorted from them (not recorded which). The receptors originated from an adult woman who had mild COVID-19 (a few samples of this study predate the infection). Cell type and time point are not known.

Only a few counts were recorded for this clonotype. The chain is built from TRBV11-2 and TRBJ1-2; D ambiguous. Looked up from germline, CDR1 is SGHAT and CDR2 is FQNNGV. V lost 2 bases, J lost 8 bases, and 9 bases lay in between. This CDR3 region has 12 residues. The CDR3 reads CASSLRTSGYTF. CDR3 coding DNA: TGTGCCAGCAGCTTAAGGACCAGCGGCTACACCTTC.

V and J are TRBV7-9 and TRBJ2-1, with D unclear. Trimming shortened V by 5 bases and J by 5 bases, and 7 bases separated the two germline ends. From germline, CDR1 is SEHNR and CDR2 FQNEAQ (reference sequence). CDR3 length equals 12 residues. The CDR3 DNA is TGTGCCAGCAGCCGCCATAACAATGAGCAGTTCTTC. It encodes CASSRHNNEQFF.

This clonotype was found a few times. The rearrangement joins TRBV7-6 to TRBJ2-3; 8 bases are a match to TRBD2. V was clipped by 5 bases and J by 0 bases; unmatched bases: 4. This CDR3 contains 15 residues. Per germline, CDR1 SGHVS and CDR2 FNYEAQ. The CDR3 bases are TGTGCCAGCAGCCAAGGGACTAGAAGCACAGATACGCAGTATTTT. Its translation: CASSQGTRSTDTQYF.

This clonotype showed up just a few times. The chain uses TRBV7-2 and TRBJ2-1; 9 nucleotides match TRBD2. The CDR3 is 17 amino acids. Germline CDR1 reads SGHTA; CDR2 reads FQGNSA. J gave up 2 bases and V 1 base, and 6 bases lay outside the gene matches. CDR3 in amino acids: CASSLGGTSRAYNEQFF. The CDR3 coding sequence is TGTGCCAGCAGCTTAGGGGGGACTAGCAGGGCCTACAATGAGCAGTTCTTC. Filled out from reference TRBV7-2 and TRBJ2-1, the complete variable domain reads GAGVSQSPSNKVTEKGKDVELRCDPISGHTALYWYRQSLGQGLEFLIYFQGNSAPDKSGLPSDRFSAERTGGSVSTLTIQRTQQEDSAVYLCASSLGGTSRAYNEQFFGPGTRLTVL.

This clonotype has just a few counts. The gene calls are TRBV30 and TRBJ2-1; no reliable D call. The CDR3 loop spans 13 amino acids. V was trimmed by 0 bases and J by 3 bases, leaving 6 bases between them. Germline lookup yields CDR1 GTSNPN and CDR2 SVGIG (reference sequence). CDR3 coding DNA: TGTGCCTGGAGTGTAAACTACTACAATGAGCAGTTCTTC. It translates to CAWSVNYYNEQFF.

CDR3 DNA sequence: TGTGCCAGCAGTTTATCGGAGCGGGGACCCACCTACAATGAGCAGTTCTTC. The encoded protein is CASSLSERGPTYNEQFF. The chain combines TRBV12-3 or TRBV12-4 with TRBJ2-1; TRBD2 matches at 7 bases. V trimming: 2 bases; J trimming: 2 bases; junction bases outside the gene matches: 9. The CDR3 sequence is 17 residues long.

V is TRBV20-1 and J is TRBJ2-7; 9 nucleotides agree with TRBD1. The germline V gene encodes CDR1 DFQATT and CDR2 SNEGSKA (reference sequence). The CDR3 has 13 amino acids. V was pared by 6 bases and J by 5 bases, with 8 bases of the junction left unmatched. CDR3 in amino acids: CSADRGGMNEQYF. CDR3 in DNA: TGCAGTGCGGACAGGGGAGGTATGAACGAGCAGTACTTC.

This clonotype showed up just a few times. V and J are TRBV5-1 and TRBJ1-1; 7 bases fit TRBD1. The CDR3 runs 13 residues. Per the germline V gene, CDR1 is SGHRS and CDR2 is YFSETQ. Unmatched junction bases numbered 5, after V lost 2 bases and J lost 7 bases. The chain's CDR3 is CASSFYQGVEAFF. The CDR3 region has the DNA TGCGCCAGCAGCTTTTATCAGGGGGTTGAAGCTTTCTTT.

This chain connects TRBV12-3 or TRBV12-4 to TRBJ2-2; TRBD1 matches at 7 bases. Germline trimming cut 11 bases from V and 3 bases from J; bases unmatched to any gene: 9. The CDR3 has 14 amino acids. CDR3 residues: CASRGQSYTGELFF. The CDR3, as DNA: TGTGCCTCGAGGGGACAGAGTTACACCGGGGAGCTGTTTTTT.

This clonotype was picked up many times. The rearrangement links TRBV6-5 to TRBJ2-7; no clear D gene. The CDR3 extends over 12 amino acids. Between the trimmed V and J ends, which lost 5 bases and 2 bases, there was a span of 7 bases. CDR1 MNHEY and CDR2 SVGAGI come from the germline V gene. CDR3 residues: CASSRPPYEQYF. The CDR3 DNA is TGTGCCAGCAGTCGACCTCCCTACGAGCAGTACTTC.

This clonotype appeared a few times. The chain uses TRBV7-9 and TRBJ2-3; D possibly corresponds to TRBD1 (5 bases). The CDR3 runs to 16 residues. Trimming removed 1 base from V and 2 bases from J, with 13 bases in between. Germline V CDR1 and CDR2: SEHNR, FQNEAQ (reference sequence). Here the CDR3 DNA reads TGTGCCAGCAGCTTAGGGACCGACAGTCCCACAGATACGCAGTATTTT. Residues: CASSLGTDSPTDTQYF.

This clonotype was detected only a few times. The chain uses TRBV15 and TRBJ2-6, with a tentative D call TRBD2 (6 bases). Trimming pared 3 bases from V and 0 bases from J, leaving 12 bases between. The CDR3 loop spans 17 amino acids. Germline V gene lookup returns CDR1 LNHNV and CDR2 YYDKDF (reference sequence). The CDR3 sequence is CATSRAIGGSGANVLTF. CDR3 coding DNA: TGTGCCACCAGCAGGGCAATCGGGGGCTCTGGGGCCAACGTCCTGACTTTC.

The V call is TRBV15, the J call TRBJ1-2; the match to TRBD1 covers 7 bases. The junction had 8 bases not matched to a gene; V was cut back by 0 bases and J by 4 bases. Germline V gene data show CDR1 as LNHNV and CDR2 as YYDKDF (reference sequence). The CDR3 covers 16 residues. The CDR3 loop reads CATSRDRTGILYGYTF. Written as DNA, the CDR3 is TGTGCCACCAGCAGAGATCGGACAGGAATACTCTATGGCTACACCTTC.

This clonotype was observed a few times. The chain is built from TRBV5-1 and TRBJ2-3, with 10 bases lining up with TRBD1. The length of the CDR3 is 15 residues. Unmatched junction bases numbered 3, after V lost 4 bases and J lost 1 base. Germline V gene sequence: CDR1 SGHRS, CDR2 YFSETQ. The CDR3 bases are TGCGCCAGCAGCACCGGGACAGGGGGCACAGATACGCAGTATTTT. It specifies CASSTGTGGTDTQYF.

J is TRBJ2-5 and V is TRBV6-6; D is unresolved. Looked up from germline, CDR1 is MNHNY and CDR2 is SVGAGI (reference sequence). With 0 bases removed from V and 4 bases from J, the gap between germline ends came to 3 bases. The CDR3 is made up of 12 amino acids. The CDR3 coding sequence is TGTGCCAGCAGTTACTCGACAGAGACCCAGTACTTC. It translates to CASSYSTETQYF.

This clonotype has more than one count but fewer than ten. V gene TRBV21-1 combines with J gene TRBJ2-2; the table's D call, TRBD1, was not checked against the DNA. TRBV21-1 is given as a pseudogene. This CDR3 is built from 15 residues. CDR3 in DNA: TGTGCCAGCAGCATAGGGACAGTAAACACCGGGGAGCTGTTTTTT. Protein: CASSIGTVNTGELFF.

The chain joins TRBV20-1 to TRBJ2-3; 9 positions match TRBD2. J lost 4 bases, V lost 6 bases, and 17 bases had no gene match. CDR1 and CDR2 from the germline V gene are DFQATT and SNEGSKA (reference sequence). The CDR3 contains 17 residues. CDR3 sequence (DNA): TGCAGTGCCCCCCGGCGGGGGGGCCTATTTTCCCCAGATACGCAGTATTTT. Amino acid sequence: CSAPRRGGLFSPDTQYF.

The V call is TRBV29-1, the J call TRBJ1-1, with a tentative D call TRBD1 (5 bases). Trimming cost V 4 bases and J 3 bases, with 12 bases left between them. Germline CDR1 reads SQVTM; CDR2 reads ANQGSEA. The CDR3 has 13 residues. The CDR3 nucleotides are TGCAGCGTTGGGGACCCGGTCTACACTGAAGCTTTCTTT. Translating gives CSVGDPVYTEAFF.

This clonotype was counted only a few times. This sequence joins TRBV12-3 or TRBV12-4 and TRBJ2-1, with 10 nucleotides matching TRBD2. V trimming: 0 bases; J trimming: 4 bases; junction bases outside the gene matches: 12. The CDR3 has 19 residues. CDR3 sequence: CASSLAGQATSGWYNEQFF. Here the CDR3 DNA reads TGTGCCAGCAGTTTAGCGGGACAGGCGACTAGCGGGTGGTACAATGAGCAGTTCTTC.

The rearrangement uses TRBV4-1 and TRBJ2-1; TRBD1 agrees at 12 bases. The CDR3 runs 16 residues. Germline lookup yields CDR1 MGHRA and CDR2 YSYEKL. Trimming removed 1 base from V and 6 bases from J; junction bases left unmatched: 4. The DNA for the CDR3 is TGCGCCAGCAGCCAAGGTTTGGGACAGGGGGCCAATGAGCAGTTCTTC. It yields the protein CASSQGLGQGANEQFF.

This clonotype was recorded at least ten times. The chain has TRBV5-1 and TRBJ1-1; a possible D gene is TRBD1 (5 bases). The CDR3 has 14 residues. Germline assignment: CDR1 SGHRS and CDR2 YFSETQ. V was trimmed by 0 bases and J by 2 bases, leaving 8 bases between them. CDR3 DNA sequence: TGCGCCAGCAGCTTGGTCAGGGAAAACACTGAAGCTTTCTTT. Encoded protein: CASSLVRENTEAFF.

The gene calls are TRBV7-9 and TRBJ2-1, with D perhaps matching TRBD1 (6 bases). Germline CDR1 SEHNR, CDR2 FQNEAQ (reference sequence). CDR3 length: 16 amino acids. The V gene lost 3 bases and the J gene lost 6 bases, with 18 bases spanning the gap. CDR3 residues: CASSFPQGEVSNEQFF. The DNA for the CDR3 is TGTGCCAGCAGCTTTCCACAGGGTGAGGTTTCCAATGAGCAGTTCTTC.

The sample holds a few counts of this clonotype. The rearrangement joins TRBV7-6 to TRBJ2-3; 7 positions match TRBD1. The length of the CDR3 is 16 residues. The V and J ends lost 2 bases and 0 bases, in that order; junction bases with no gene match: 5. Germline V gene data show CDR1 as SGHVS and CDR2 as FNYEAQ. The CDR3 DNA is TGTGCCAGCAGCTTAAGAAGGGGACAGAGCACAGATACGCAGTATTTT. Translation gives CASSLRRGQSTDTQYF.

This clonotype was counted between two and nine times. The chain employs TRBV14 and TRBJ2-7; 10 bases align to TRBD2. The CDR3 has 14 residues. Trimming removed 0 bases from V and 9 bases from J; junction bases left unmatched: 5. The V gene's germline CDR1 is SGHDN and CDR2 FVKESK. CDR3 sequence reads: CASSQDALAGTQYF. The CDR3 coding sequence is TGTGCCAGCAGCCAAGATGCACTAGCGGGAACGCAGTACTTC.

This clonotype has only a few counts. CDR3 protein: CASSQGTGGSEKLFF. The CDR3 coding sequence is TGTGCCAGCAGCCAAGGGACAGGGGGCAGTGAAAAACTGTTTTTT. The chain recombines TRBV3-1 with TRBJ1-4; 11 nucleotides line up with TRBD1. This CDR3 spans 15 amino acids. Looked up from germline, CDR1 is LGHDT and CDR2 is YNNKEL (reference sequence). Germline trimming cut 1 base from V and 7 bases from J; bases unmatched to any gene: 2.

This clonotype was detected only a few times. The chain has TRBV12-3 or TRBV12-4 and TRBJ1-2, with 9 bases aligning to TRBD1. J lost 12 bases, V lost 1 base, and 6 bases had no gene match. The length of the CDR3 is 13 residues. The CDR3 spells CASSLEGQGINTF. DNA for the CDR3: TGTGCCAGCAGTTTAGAGGGACAGGGCATTAACACCTTC.

The J gene is TRBJ2-1, the V gene TRBV18; D call uncertain. This CDR3 region has 13 residues. Trimming took off 4 bases at V and 4 bases at J, with 8 bases between the two ends. Germline values: CDR1 KGHSH, CDR2 LQKENI. CDR3 amino acids: CASSRAKYNEQFF. DNA of the CDR3: TGTGCCAGCTCACGGGCCAAGTACAATGAGCAGTTCTTC.

The chain is built from TRBV27 and TRBJ2-2; 10 positions agree with TRBD2. The CDR3 sequence is 15 residues long. V lost 5 bases, J lost 4 bases, and 4 bases stayed unmatched. Germline loops: CDR1 MNHEY, CDR2 SMNVEV (reference sequence). CDR3 in DNA: TGTGCCAGCAGTCAGCGGGGGGGCAGCACCGGGGAGCTGTTTTTT. Its translation: CASSQRGGSTGELFF.

The J gene is TRBJ1-6, the V gene TRBV12-3 or TRBV12-4; TRBD1 might be the D (5 bases). The CDR3 runs to 16 residues. V was cut by 3 bases and J by 10 bases, with 19 bases left in between. CDR3 amino acids: CASSFGTTASASPLHF. The CDR3 nucleotides are TGTGCCAGCAGTTTCGGGACGACCGCCTCCGCCTCACCCCTCCACTTT.